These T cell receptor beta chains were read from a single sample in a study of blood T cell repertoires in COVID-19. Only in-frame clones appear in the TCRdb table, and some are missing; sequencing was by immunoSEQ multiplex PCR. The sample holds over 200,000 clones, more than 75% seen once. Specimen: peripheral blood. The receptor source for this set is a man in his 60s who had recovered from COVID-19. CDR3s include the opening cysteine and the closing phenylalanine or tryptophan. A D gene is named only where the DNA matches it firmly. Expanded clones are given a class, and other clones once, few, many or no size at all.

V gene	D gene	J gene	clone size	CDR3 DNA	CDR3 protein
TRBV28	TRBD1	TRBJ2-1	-	TGTGCCAGCAGACTGTCCCTCGGGGACAGCAAGTGGCAGTTCTTC	CASRLSLGDSKWQFF
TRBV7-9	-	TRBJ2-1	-	TGTGCCAGCAGCTTAGCGGTGAGCTCCTACAATGAGCAGTTCTTC	CASSLAVSSYNEQFF
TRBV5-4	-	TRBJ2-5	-	TGTGCCAGCAGCTTGGAACGGGGACAAGAGACCCAGTACTTC	CASSLERGQETQYF
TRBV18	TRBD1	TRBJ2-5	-	TGTGCCAGCTCGCGCCGACAGGGAAGGGAGACCCAGTACTTC	CASSRRQGRETQYF
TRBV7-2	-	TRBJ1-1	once	TGTGCCAGCAGCTTCGAGGGGGTTGAAGCTTTCTTT	CASSFEGVEAFF
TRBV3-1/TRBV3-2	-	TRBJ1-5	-	TGTGCCAGCAGCCAAGGTATGCGGGACGGTGGTTTAGAGCCCCAGCATTTT	CASSQGMRDGGLEPQHF
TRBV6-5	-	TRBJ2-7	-	TGTGCCAGCAGGTCGCCCGGAGGGGATGTCGAGCAGTACTTC	CASRSPGGDVEQYF
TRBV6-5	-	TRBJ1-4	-	TGCGCACGAGGAACAACTAATGAAAAACTGTTTTTT	CARGTTNEKLFF
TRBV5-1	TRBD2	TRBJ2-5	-	TGCGCCAGCAGCGAAGCGGGACCCCAAGAGACCCAGTACTTC	CASSEAGPQETQYF
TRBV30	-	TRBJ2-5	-	TGTGCCTGGAGTTCGGGGGTGTTCGAGACCCAGTACTTC	CAWSSGVFETQYF
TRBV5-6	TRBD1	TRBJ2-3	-	TGTGCCAGCAGCTTAGGTAAGGGGACAGGGCTTCCAGATACGCAGTATTTT	CASSLGKGTGLPDTQYF
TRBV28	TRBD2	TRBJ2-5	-	TGTGCCAGCAGCCCTCAACTAGCGGGAGGTTTAGAGACCCAGTACTTC	CASSPQLAGGLETQYF
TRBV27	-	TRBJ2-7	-	TGTGCCAGCTCGTCCAGGGCGGATACCTACGAGCAGTACTTC	CASSSRADTYEQYF
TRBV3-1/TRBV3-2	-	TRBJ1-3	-	TGTGCCAGCAGCCAACCGGGCAGGGGAGGGGACACCATATATTTT	CASSQPGRGGDTIYF
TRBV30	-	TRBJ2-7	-	TGTGCCTGGAGTACCGGACAGCCCTACGAGCAGTACTTC	CAWSTGQPYEQYF
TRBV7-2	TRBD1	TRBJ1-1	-	TGTGCCAGCAGCACGGGACAGGGCACTGAAGCTTTCTTT	CASSTGQGTEAFF
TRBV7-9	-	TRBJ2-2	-	TGTGCCAGCAGCTTAGCCCCGACAGGGAACACCGGGGAGCTGTTTTTT	CASSLAPTGNTGELFF
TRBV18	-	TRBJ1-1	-	TGTGCCAGCTCCCCCACCCCGGGAAACACTGAAGCTTTCTTT	CASSPTPGNTEAFF
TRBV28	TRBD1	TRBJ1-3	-	TGTGCCAGCAGGGGGGGGACAGGGGCTGGAAACACCATATATTTT	CASRGGTGAGNTIYF
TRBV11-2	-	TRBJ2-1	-	TGTGCCAGCAGCTTAGATAACCGCCAGGGTGGGAGGAATGAGCAGTTCTTC	CASSLDNRQGGRNEQFF
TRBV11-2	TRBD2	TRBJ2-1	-	TGTGCCAGCAGCTTAGATCTGGCGGGAGGAAGGTCCTACAATGAGCAGTTCTTC	CASSLDLAGGRSYNEQFF
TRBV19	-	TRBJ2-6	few	TGTGCCACCGTGGGGCCCGGGGCCAACGTCCTGACTTTC	CATVGPGANVLTF
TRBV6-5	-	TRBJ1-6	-	TGTGCCAGCAGTACCCCCCGGCAGGGTAATTCACCCCTCCACTTT	CASSTPRQGNSPLHF
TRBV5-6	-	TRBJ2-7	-	TGTGCCAGCAGCTTGGTCCGGGGGACCCCTGGCGAGCAGTACTTC	CASSLVRGTPGEQYF
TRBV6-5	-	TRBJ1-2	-	TGTGCCAGCGCGGATTACAATAGCTATGGCTACACCTTC	CASADYNSYGYTF
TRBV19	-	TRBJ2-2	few	TGTGCCAGTAGTACGAACGGACACGTACGTACCGGGGAGCTGTTTTTT	CASSTNGHVRTGELFF
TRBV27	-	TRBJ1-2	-	TGTGCCAGCAGTTTGCGGGAAGGAGGTGGCTACACCTTC	CASSLREGGGYTF
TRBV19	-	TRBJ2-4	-	TGTGCCAGTAGGGAACAGGACAAAAACATTCAGTACTTC	CASREQDKNIQYF
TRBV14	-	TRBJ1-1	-	TGTGCCAGCAGCCAAGCGGCTGGGAGGAACACTGAAGCTTTCTTT	CASSQAAGRNTEAFF
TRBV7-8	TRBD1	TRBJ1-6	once	TGTGCCAGCAGCTTCGGACAGGGGCAGTCACCCCTCCACTTT	CASSFGQGQSPLHF
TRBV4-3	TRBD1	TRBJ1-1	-	TGCGCCAGCAGTGTGACAGGGACTGAAGCTTTCTTT	CASSVTGTEAFF
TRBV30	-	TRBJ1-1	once	TGTGCCTGGAGTGTACATCGGGGAAACACTGAAGCTTTCTTT	CAWSVHRGNTEAFF